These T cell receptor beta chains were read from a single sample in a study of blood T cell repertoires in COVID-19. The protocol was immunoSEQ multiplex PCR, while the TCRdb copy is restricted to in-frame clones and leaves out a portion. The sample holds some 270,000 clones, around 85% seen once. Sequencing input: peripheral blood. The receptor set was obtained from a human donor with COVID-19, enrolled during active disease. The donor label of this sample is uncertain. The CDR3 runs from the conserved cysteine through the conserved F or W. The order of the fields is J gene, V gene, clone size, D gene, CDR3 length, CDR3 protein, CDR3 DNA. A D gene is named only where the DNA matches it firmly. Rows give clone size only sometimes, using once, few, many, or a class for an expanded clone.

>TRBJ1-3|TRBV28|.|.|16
CASSSRGVGSGNTIYF
TGTGCCAGCAGTTCCCGAGGCGTGGGTTCTGGAAACACCATATATTTT
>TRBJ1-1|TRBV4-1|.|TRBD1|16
CASSQGQGVMNTEAFF
TGCGCCAGCAGCCAAGGACAGGGGGTTATGAACACTGAAGCTTTCTTT
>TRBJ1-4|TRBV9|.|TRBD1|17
CASSVAGGYATNEKLFF
TGTGCCAGCAGCGTAGCAGGGGGCTATGCAACTAATGAAAAACTGTTTTTT
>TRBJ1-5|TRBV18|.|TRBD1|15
CASSPTTQGDQPQHF
TGTGCCAGCTCACCTACCACACAGGGGGATCAGCCCCAGCATTTT
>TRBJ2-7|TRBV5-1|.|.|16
CASSSPPGGTGYEQYF
TGCGCCAGCAGCTCCCCACCTGGGGGGACGGGGTACGAGCAGTACTTC
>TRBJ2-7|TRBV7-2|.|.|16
CASSLGSAVLSYEQYF
TGTGCCAGCAGCTTGGGTAGCGCGGTTCTAAGCTACGAGCAGTACTTC
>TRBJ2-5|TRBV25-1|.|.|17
CASSAFPTDSTQETQYF
TGTGCCAGCAGTGCCTTCCCCACGGACAGCACCCAAGAGACCCAGTACTTC
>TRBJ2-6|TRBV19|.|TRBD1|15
CASTIDRVGANVLTF
TGTGCCAGTACCATTGACAGGGTTGGGGCCAACGTCCTGACTTTC
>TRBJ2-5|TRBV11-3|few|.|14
CASSFNSGQETQYF
TGTGCCAGCAGCTTCAATAGCGGACAAGAGACCCAGTACTTC
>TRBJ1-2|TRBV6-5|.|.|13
CASHRVQGWGYTF
TGTGCCAGTCACCGCGTCCAGGGATGGGGCTACACCTTC
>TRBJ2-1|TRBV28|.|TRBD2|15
CASSPQVAGNNEQFF
TGTGCCAGCAGTCCCCAGGTAGCGGGTAACAATGAGCAGTTCTTC
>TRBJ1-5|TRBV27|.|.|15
CASSPDWGGNQPQHF
TGTGCCAGCAGTCCCGACTGGGGGGGCAATCAGCCCCAGCATTTT
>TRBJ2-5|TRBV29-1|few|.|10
CSGSQETQYF
TGCAGCGGCAGCCAAGAGACCCAGTACTTC
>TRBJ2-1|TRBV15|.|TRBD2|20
CATSKELRLAEYNSYNEQFF
TGTGCCACCAGCAAAGAGCTGAGACTAGCGGAATATAACTCCTACAATGAGCAGTTCTTC
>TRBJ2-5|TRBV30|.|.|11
CAWRIAETQYF
TGTGCCTGGAGGATAGCGGAGACCCAGTACTTC
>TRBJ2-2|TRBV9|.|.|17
CASSDRPGNRNTGELFF
TGTGCCAGCAGCGACCGCCCCGGGAACAGGAACACCGGGGAGCTGTTTTTT
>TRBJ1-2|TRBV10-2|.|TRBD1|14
CASSQTGAWGGYTF
TGCGCCAGCAGTCAGACAGGGGCCTGGGGTGGCTACACCTTC
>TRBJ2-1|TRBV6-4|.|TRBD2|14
CASSVAGVYNEQFF
TGTGCCAGCAGTGTGGCGGGAGTGTACAATGAGCAGTTCTTC
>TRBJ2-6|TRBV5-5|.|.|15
CASSLTGSGANVLTF
TGTGCCAGCAGCTTAACAGGGTCTGGGGCCAACGTCCTGACTTTC
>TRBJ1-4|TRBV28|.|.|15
CASTTMGEGGEKLFF
TGTGCCAGCACCACCATGGGGGAGGGAGGTGAAAAACTGTTTTTT
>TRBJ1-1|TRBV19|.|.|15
CASSTSRVTNTEAFF
TGTGCCAGTAGCACGAGCAGGGTAACGAACACTGAAGCTTTCTTT
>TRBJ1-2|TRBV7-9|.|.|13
CASSPQGNDGYTF
TGTGCCAGCAGCCCGCAGGGCAATGATGGCTACACCTTC
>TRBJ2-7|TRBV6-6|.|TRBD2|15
CASSWGTSGSYEQYF
TGTGCCAGCAGTTGGGGGACTAGCGGCTCCTACGAGCAGTACTTC
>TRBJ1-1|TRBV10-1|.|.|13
CASRAGLNTEAFF
TGCGCCAGCAGAGCAGGGTTGAACACTGAAGCTTTCTTT
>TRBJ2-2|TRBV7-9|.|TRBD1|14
CASRGQGASGELFF
TGTGCCAGCAGGGGACAGGGGGCTTCCGGGGAGCTGTTTTTT
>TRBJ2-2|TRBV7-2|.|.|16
CASSPWGGTVGGELFF
TGTGCCAGCAGCCCGTGGGGCGGGACAGTCGGAGGGGAGCTGTTTTTT
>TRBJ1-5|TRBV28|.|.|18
CASSFRTASGGSNQPQHF
TGTGCCAGCAGTTTCAGGACTGCCTCCGGCGGGAGCAATCAGCCCCAGCATTTT
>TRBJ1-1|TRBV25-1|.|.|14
CASRPIPGPGEAFF
TGTGCCAGCAGACCCATCCCCGGGCCGGGGGAAGCTTTCTTT
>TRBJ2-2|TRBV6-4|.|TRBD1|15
CASSPDRGGTGELFF
TGTGCCAGCAGTCCGGACAGGGGCGGAACCGGGGAGCTGTTTTTT
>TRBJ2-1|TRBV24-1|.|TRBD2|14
CATSSGLALGEQFF
TGTGCCACCAGTTCCGGACTAGCATTAGGTGAGCAGTTCTTC
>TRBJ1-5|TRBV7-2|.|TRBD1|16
CASRRTGELSNQPQHF
TGTGCCAGCCGCCGGACAGGGGAACTTAGCAATCAGCCCCAGCATTTT
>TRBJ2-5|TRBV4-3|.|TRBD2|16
CASSQVGGVGAETQYF
TGCGCCAGCAGCCAAGTGGGGGGGGTCGGGGCAGAGACCCAGTACTTC
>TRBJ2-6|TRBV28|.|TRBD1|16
CASGGQSLSGANVLTF
TGTGCCAGCGGGGGACAGTCTCTCTCTGGGGCCAACGTCCTGACTTTC